This TCR beta chain originates from a study of T cells in Graves' hyperthyroidism and ophthalmopathy. Using RNA transcripts as the source, TCR beta CDR3 regions were amplified. Using the HTBI primer set, a first-round RT-PCR was run on the TCR CDR3. TCRdb reanalysed the multiplex PCR reads using MiXCR and keeps one entry per CDR3 protein. The sample contains more than 550,000 distinct CDR3 sequences, 45% of which appear only once. The study left out patients who had uncontrolled infection, other autoimmune disease, pregnancy or lactation. Clinical symptoms, serum thyroxine, TRAb, thyroid ultrasound and orbital computed tomography established diagnosis. This clonotype has only one observation. What it binds is not known. Findings and caveats of the study: From stable hyperthyroidism, ophthalmopathy was set apart by a 13 V-J model. Ophthalmopathy onset followed model prediction by a median around 6.6 months.

The CDR3 consists of 16 residues. V was clipped by 0 bases and J by 0 bases; unmatched bases: 4. The V gene's germline CDR1 is LNHNV and CDR2 YYDKDF (reference sequence). The clonotype comes from an adult man with Graves' disease, either hyperthyroidism or ophthalmopathy (not recorded which). This rearrangement joins TRBV15 to TRBJ1-1; 7 positions agree with TRBD1. The sample consisted of peripheral blood or thyroid tissue (not recorded which). The CDR3 DNA follows: TGTGCCACCAGCAGAGAAAGGACAGGTATGAACACTGAAGCTTTCTTT. Translation: CATSRERTGMNTEAFF.